Listed below are T cell receptor beta chains from one sample, sequenced in a study of regulatory T cells in long-lasting Graves disease. In TCRdb, the multiplex PCR reads were re-called with MiXCR into one record per CDR3 protein. Among 650,000 to 850,000 distinct CDR3 sequences, around 30% were seen once, and the ten largest hold under 55%. The sample in question was peripheral blood mononuclear cells (PBMCs), obtained when the disease was refractory, from a patient treated with antithyroid drugs. The receptors here all came from a female donor with Graves disease. CDR3s include the opening cysteine and the closing phenylalanine or tryptophan. D genes are given only for firm matches. Clone size is stated in some rows and not others, as once, few, many or a class when expanded.

size	D	J	V	CDR3	DNA
few	.	TRBJ2-7	TRBV4-1	CASSQDSFATGPYEQYF	TGCGCCAGCAGCCAAGATTCATTCGCGACGGGGCCCTACGAGCAGTACTTC
.	TRBD2	TRBJ2-5	TRBV30	CAWSEASGGLLETQYF	TGTGCCTGGAGTGAGGCTAGCGGGGGCCTTTTAGAGACCCAGTACTTC
few	TRBD1	TRBJ1-5	TRBV3-1	CASSPGQQTSPQHF	TGTGCCAGCAGCCCGGGACAGCAAACGTCGCCCCAGCATTTT
.	TRBD1	TRBJ1-4	TRBV6-2/TRBV6-3	CASSYSVGQKLFF	TGTGCCAGCAGTTACTCGGTGGGACAGAAACTGTTTTTT
.	.	TRBJ2-1	TRBV12-3/TRBV12-4	CASSYREQFF	TGTGCCAGCAGTTATCGTGAGCAGTTCTTC
.	.	TRBJ2-2	TRBV24-1	CATASGEANTGELFF	TGTGCCACCGCTTCGGGGGAGGCGAACACCGGGGAGCTGTTTTTT
.	TRBD1	TRBJ1-2	TRBV30	CAWSLGGRGYTF	TGTGCCTGGAGTCTAGGGGGCAGGGGCTACACCTTC
few	.	TRBJ2-5	TRBV7-6	CASSPGRGRDLGLETQYF	TGTGCCAGCAGCCCCGGCAGGGGGAGGGACCTCGGGCTCGAGACCCAGTACTTC
many	TRBD2	TRBJ2-7	TRBV5-1	CASTLAGGGYEQYF	TGTGCCAGCACACTAGCGGGAGGCGGATACGAGCAGTACTTC
.	TRBD2	TRBJ2-2	TRBV2	CASSRPAGEDTGELFF	TGTGCCAGCAGTCGACCAGCGGGAGAGGACACCGGGGAGCTGTTTTTT
many	TRBD2	TRBJ2-2	TRBV11-1	CASSLELAGLYTGELFF	TGTGCCAGCAGCTTGGAACTAGCGGGTTTATACACCGGGGAGCTGTTTTTT
.	.	TRBJ1-5	TRBV27	CASSLWAGNQPQHF	TGTGCCAGCAGTTTATGGGCAGGAAATCAGCCCCAGCATTTT
.	.	TRBJ2-2	TRBV20-1	CSATPRDAGELFF	TGCAGTGCTACACCGAGGGACGCCGGGGAGCTGTTTTTT
.	.	TRBJ1-5	TRBV15	CATSRDRGGGQPQHF	TGTGCCACCAGCAGAGATCGGGGGGGCGGACAGCCCCAGCATTTT
.	.	TRBJ2-2	TRBV19	CASYTGELFF	TGTGCCAGTTACACCGGGGAGCTGTTTTTT
many	.	TRBJ1-6	TRBV2	CASSGETGNSPLHF	TGTGCCAGCAGTGGGGAGACAGGAAATTCACCCCTCCACTTT
few	.	TRBJ1-1	TRBV12-3/TRBV12-4	CASSLANQQNTEAFF	TGTGCCAGCAGTTTAGCGAACCAGCAGAACACTGAAGCTTTCTTT
few	.	TRBJ1-1	TRBV6-5	CASSYSAVTEAFF	TGTGCCAGCAGTTACTCGGCAGTCACTGAAGCTTTCTTT
.	.	TRBJ2-2	TRBV6-5	CASSYFGTLDTGELFF	TGTGCCAGCAGTTATTTCGGGACCCTCGACACCGGGGAGCTGTTTTTT
many	TRBD2	TRBJ2-5	TRBV6-1	CASSPRLAQETQYF	TGTGCCAGCAGTCCCAGACTAGCCCAAGAGACCCAGTACTTC
.	TRBD1	TRBJ1-1	TRBV18	CASSQTGGDTEAFF	TGTGCCAGCTCACAGACAGGGGGAGACACTGAAGCTTTCTTT
many	.	TRBJ2-5	TRBV20-1	CSGGERQMGQETQYF	TGCAGTGGAGGCGAGAGACAAATGGGACAAGAGACCCAGTACTTC
few	TRBD1	TRBJ1-1	TRBV12-5	CASGLTGQANTEAFF	TGTGCTAGTGGTTTGACGGGACAGGCGAACACTGAAGCTTTCTTT
.	.	TRBJ1-4	TRBV11-2	CASSFSRHRDSNEKLFF	TGTGCCAGCAGCTTCTCCCGTCACAGGGACTCTAATGAAAAACTGTTTTTT
once	.	TRBJ2-7	TRBV4-1	CASSQDLYGLSSYEQYF	TGCGCCAGCAGCCAAGATCTGTACGGTCTTTCATCCTACGAGCAGTACTTC
.	TRBD1	TRBJ2-2	TRBV10-3	CAISDPGTGVTGELLF	TGTGCCATCAGTGACCCCGGGACAGGGGTCACCGGGGAGCTGCTTTTT
.	.	TRBJ2-7	TRBV2	CASSESGGRVGEQYF	TGTGCCAGCAGTGAGTCGGGCGGTCGGGTTGGGGAGCAGTACTTC
few	.	TRBJ1-2	TRBV20-1	CSARDNGGGYTF	TGCAGTGCTAGAGATAATGGGGGTGGCTACACCTTC
few	TRBD1	TRBJ1-5	TRBV15	CATSRDSSTGSGNQPQHF	TGTGCCACCAGCAGAGACTCTTCGACAGGGTCTGGCAATCAGCCCCAGCATTTT
many	TRBD2	TRBJ2-5	TRBV15	CATSRDTSGNGETQYF	TGTGCCACCAGCAGAGATACTAGCGGGAATGGAGAGACCCAGTACTTC
few	.	TRBJ1-2	TRBV28	CASRNSHSDYGYTF	TGTGCCAGCAGAAACTCACACAGTGACTATGGCTACACCTTC
.	.	TRBJ1-4	TRBV5-1	CASSFGGRNEKLFF	TGCGCCAGCAGCTTCGGGGGCAGGAATGAAAAACTGTTTTTT
.	TRBD1	TRBJ2-5	TRBV7-2	CASSLGWGDRGQETQYF	TGTGCCAGCAGCTTAGGGTGGGGGGACAGGGGACAAGAGACCCAGTACTTC
many	TRBD1	TRBJ2-2	TRBV20-1	CSARGQGNTGELFF	TGCAGTGCTAGAGGACAGGGGAACACCGGGGAGCTGTTTTTT
.	.	TRBJ2-7	TRBV10-3	CAISDPPYEQYF	TGTGCCATCAGTGATCCCCCTTACGAGCAGTACTTC
many	TRBD1	TRBJ2-5	TRBV11-2	CASSLVGQGGETQYF	TGTGCCAGCAGCTTAGTCGGACAGGGGGGAGAGACCCAGTACTTC
few	TRBD1	TRBJ1-1	TRBV4-1	CASSQMGQGRGTEAFF	TGCGCCAGCAGCCAGATGGGACAGGGAAGGGGCACTGAAGCTTTCTTT
many	.	TRBJ1-6	TRBV7-6	CASSRTGYEGSPLHF	TGTGCCAGCAGCCGAACAGGGTACGAGGGCTCACCCCTCCACTTT
few	TRBD1	TRBJ2-1	TRBV7-2	CASSLASTGVNNEQFF	TGTGCCAGCAGCTTAGCGTCGACAGGGGTCAACAATGAGCAGTTCTTC
.	TRBD1	TRBJ1-1	TRBV9	CASSRTGAGRNTEAFF	TGTGCCAGCAGCCGAACAGGGGCGGGAAGGAACACTGAAGCTTTCTTT
.	TRBD1	TRBJ2-5	TRBV27	CASSVVGTGFETQYF	TGTGCCAGCAGCGTAGTCGGGACAGGGTTTGAGACCCAGTACTTC
.	TRBD2	TRBJ2-1	TRBV19	CASSLASGSYNEQFF	TGTGCCAGTAGTTTGGCTAGCGGATCCTACAATGAGCAGTTCTTC
many	.	TRBJ2-5	TRBV12-3/TRBV12-4	CASSLTQETQYF	TGTGCCAGCAGCTTGACCCAAGAGACCCAGTACTTC
few	.	TRBJ1-4	TRBV7-3	CASSFWGRDEKLFF	TGTGCCAGCAGCTTCTGGGGAAGAGACGAAAAACTGTTTTTT
few	TRBD2	TRBJ2-3	TRBV28	CASSLTSGPGTQYF	TGTGCCAGCAGTCTGACTAGCGGACCCGGAACGCAGTATTTT